This T cell receptor beta chain was recorded in a study of cytomegalovirus exposure and HLA in healthy donors. TCRdb keeps only in-frame clones here, not all; method: immunoSEQ multiplex PCR. The table lists a few hundred thousand clones, around 91% of them singletons. CDR3 length: 17 residues. Germline-derived CDR1 and CDR2 are SEHNR and FQNEAQ (reference sequence). The trim removed 5 bases at V and 2 bases at J, leaving 8 bases unmatched. The sequenced sample consisted of PBMCs. The V and J genes are TRBV7-9 and TRBJ2-7, with 14 bases identical to TRBD2. This TCR was recovered from a woman aged 25 to 39 in good health and CMV-seronegative. The CDR3 nucleotides read TGTGCCAGCAGCCCGAGACTAGCGGGAGGGTCCCCCTACGAGCAGTACTTC. Translation gives CASSPRLAGGSPYEQYF.